This record looks at one T cell receptor (beta chain) sequence and its context. Its antigen is unknown. The data belong to a study of shared clonotypes between healthy human individuals. General study findings and limits: Between four donors, naive CD4 clonotypes were shared at a level of roughly 5.5%.

This CDR3 has 15 amino acids. The V gene's germline CDR1 is SGHRS and CDR2 YFSETQ. Deletions cut 0 bases from V and 4 bases from J, with 11 bases between. The repertoire was sequenced with immunoSEQ multiplex PCR; TCRdb's copy has only in-frame clones and lacks some. The sample lists 2 million to 2.5 million clones, over 90% seen once, with under 0.45% in the top ten. The TCR comes from a man aged 18 to 35 in good health. Some clones in this sample may be carry-over from other donors' samples. The chain is built from TRBV5-1 and TRBJ2-1; D might be TRBD2 (6 bases). The sequenced material came from naive CD4+ T cells from PBMCs. Subset specified: CD45RA+ positively selected. The CDR3 DNA reads TGCGCCAGCAGCTTGGCCGGACTAACTTACAATGAGCAGTTCTTC. It encodes CASSLAGLTYNEQFF.